This T cell receptor beta chain was sequenced in a study of CD8 T cells in ankylosing spondylitis. As regards this clonotype: It may be a read error: a sequence one base away is much more abundant.

Via MiXCR, TCRdb re-called the 5' RACE reads, giving one row per CDR3 protein. In the table there are roughly 48,000 distinct CDR3 sequences, about 7% of which are singletons. The V end was cut by 4 bases, the J end by 8 bases, with 14 bases between. Germline V CDR1 and CDR2: SGHTA, FQGNSA. The CDR3 extends over 13 amino acids. The rearrangement joins TRBV7-2 to TRBJ1-2, with D maybe TRBD1 (5 bases). The sequenced sample was blood, either unsorted or a sorted T cell fraction (not recorded which). The TCR originated in a female donor with ankylosing spondylitis or in good health (not recorded which). The CDR3, as DNA: TGTGCCAGCAGCTCTCGGGACGGAGGGGGCTACACCTTC. Residues: CASSSRDGGGYTF.